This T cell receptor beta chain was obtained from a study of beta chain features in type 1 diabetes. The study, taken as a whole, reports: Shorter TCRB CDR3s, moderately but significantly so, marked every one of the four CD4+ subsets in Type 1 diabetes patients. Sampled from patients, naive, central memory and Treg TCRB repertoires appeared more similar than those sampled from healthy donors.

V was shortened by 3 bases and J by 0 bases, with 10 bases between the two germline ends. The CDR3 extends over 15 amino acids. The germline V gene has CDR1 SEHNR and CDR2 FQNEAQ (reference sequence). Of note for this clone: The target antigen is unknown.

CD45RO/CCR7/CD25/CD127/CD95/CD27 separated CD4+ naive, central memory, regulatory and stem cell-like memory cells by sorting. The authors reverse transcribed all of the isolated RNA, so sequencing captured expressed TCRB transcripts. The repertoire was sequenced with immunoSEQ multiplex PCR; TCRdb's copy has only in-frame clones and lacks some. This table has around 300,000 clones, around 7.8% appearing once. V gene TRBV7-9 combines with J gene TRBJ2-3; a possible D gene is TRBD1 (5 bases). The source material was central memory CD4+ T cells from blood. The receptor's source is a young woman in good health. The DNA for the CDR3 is TGTGCCAGCAGCTTGGTCTGGGGCAGCACAGATACGCAGTATTTT. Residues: CASSLVWGSTDTQYF.